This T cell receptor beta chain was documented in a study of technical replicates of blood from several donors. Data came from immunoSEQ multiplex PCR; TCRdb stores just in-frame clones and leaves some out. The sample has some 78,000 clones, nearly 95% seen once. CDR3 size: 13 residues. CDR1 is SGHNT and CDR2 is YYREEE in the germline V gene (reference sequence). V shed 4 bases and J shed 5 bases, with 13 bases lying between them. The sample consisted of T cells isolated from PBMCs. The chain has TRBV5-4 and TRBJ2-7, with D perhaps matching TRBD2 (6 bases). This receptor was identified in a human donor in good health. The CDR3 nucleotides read TGTGCCAGCAGCGAGACTAGTTCCCACGAGCAGTACTTC. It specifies CASSETSSHEQYF.